This TCR beta chain was recorded in a study of beta chain features in type 1 diabetes. Study results and caveats: TCRB CDR3s from Type 1 diabetes patients were moderately but significantly shorter in all four CD4+ subsets.

Sequenced material consisted of expressed TCRB transcripts (all of the isolated RNA was reverse transcribed). Generated by immunoSEQ multiplex PCR, the TCRdb table keeps only in-frame clones and is missing some. The table records about 370,000 clones, 9.6% of them present only once. Purity above 98% was achieved in all sorted populations. The table lists this clone with a few counts. What it binds is unknown. The CDR3 is 15 amino acids. V shed 0 bases and J shed 6 bases, with 11 bases lying between them. CDR1 and CDR2 (germline): MNHEY, SMNVEV (reference sequence). The receptor's source is a man aged 25 to 45 with type 1 diabetes. The sample consisted of central memory CD4+ T cells from blood. The rearrangement links TRBV27 to TRBJ1-4, with D possibly matching TRBD1 (6 bases). The CDR3 protein is CASSLSPGVDEKLFF. CDR3 sequence (DNA): TGTGCCAGCAGTTTATCCCCAGGGGTGGATGAAAAACTGTTTTTT.